This is a list of T cell receptor beta chains from one sample in a study. TCRdb re-analysed the RT-PCR reads in MiXCR, keeping a single row per CDR3 protein. The sample has about 680,000 distinct CDR3 sequences, 13% to 15% seen once. Sequencing input: memory CD4+ T cells from blood. These TCRs come from a female donor in good health, serving as a healthy control. The CDR3 runs from the conserved cysteine through the conserved F or W. D genes are given only for firm matches. Clone size is not always given. Where it is, it says once, few, many or a class for expanded clones.

TRBJ2-3 | NA | TRBV6-6 | few | 16 | CASSGEPRGRTDTQYF | TGTGCCAGCAGTGGTGAGCCGCGGGGTAGGACAGATACGCAGTATTTT
TRBJ1-1 | NA | TRBV20-1 | NA | 13 | CSATSGDWTEAFF | TGCAGTGCCACGTCGGGCGACTGGACTGAAGCTTTCTTT
TRBJ2-5 | NA | TRBV12-3/TRBV12-4 | many | 14 | CASSQAGYQETQYF | TGTGCCAGCAGCCAGGCGGGTTACCAAGAGACCCAGTACTTC
TRBJ1-5 | NA | TRBV15 | few | 14 | CATSRGGFDQPQHF | TGTGCCACCAGCAGGGGTGGGTTCGATCAGCCCCAGCATTTT
TRBJ1-2 | NA | TRBV10-3 | many | 12 | CAISGGVYGYTF | TGTGCCATCAGTGGTGGGGTTTATGGCTACACCTTC
TRBJ2-3 | TRBD1 | TRBV12-3/TRBV12-4 | many | 15 | CASSLALGQGDTQYF | TGTGCCAGCAGTTTAGCGCTTGGACAGGGGGATACGCAGTATTTT
TRBJ1-6 | NA | TRBV9 | NA | 17 | CASSVEVGGGYNSPLHF | TGTGCCAGCAGCGTAGAAGTTGGGGGGGGATATAATTCACCCCTCCACTTT
TRBJ2-5 | TRBD2 | TRBV25-1 | few | 16 | CASSEGLAGGAETQYF | TGTGCCAGCAGTGAGGGACTAGCGGGGGGTGCAGAGACCCAGTACTTC
TRBJ2-3 | NA | TRBV4-3 | many | 17 | CASSQAVGRANTDTQYF | TGCGCCAGCAGCCAAGCAGTCGGTAGGGCTAACACAGATACGCAGTATTTT
TRBJ2-5 | TRBD1 | TRBV20-1 | few | 14 | CSATDRGSQETQYF | TGCAGTGCTACTGACAGGGGTTCCCAAGAGACCCAGTACTTC